One and the same sample provided the 27 T cell receptor beta chains below, sequenced in a study of shared clonotypes between healthy human individuals. Some clones are missing from TCRdb's copy, which holds only in-frame ones; the method was immunoSEQ multiplex PCR. The repertoire holds hundreds of thousands of clones, with less than 80% as singletons. What was sequenced was memory CD4+ T cells sorted from blood. Regarding subset: CD45RA-negative fraction. These receptors all stem from a woman aged 25-40 years in good health.

The chain carries TRBV5-4 and TRBJ2-7; tentatively, D is TRBD1 (7 bases). V was clipped by 6 bases and J by 3 bases, with 19 bases between them. The CDR3 covers 15 residues. Germline-derived CDR1 and CDR2 are SGHNT and YYREEE (reference sequence). The CDR3 DNA reads TGTGCCAGCACTCCAGGCGGGACAGCCTACTACGAGCAGTACTTC. It yields the protein CASTPGGTAYYEQYF.

This chain joins TRBV2 and TRBJ2-2, with TRBD1 matching 12 bases. This CDR3 has 15 amino acids. Germline values: CDR1 SNHLY, CDR2 FYNNEI. After removal of 9 bases from V and 6 bases from J, the junction contained 8 bases not matched to a gene. CDR3 sequence (DNA): TGTGCCAGTAGGGGGACAGGGGGCTACGCCGGGGAGCTGTTTTTT. The encoded protein is CASRGTGGYAGELFF.

The genes are TRBV9 and TRBJ1-3; D is perhaps TRBD1 (5 bases). V dropped 6 bases and J dropped 2 bases, with 6 bases sitting between them. The V gene's germline CDR1 is SGDLS and CDR2 YYNGEE. The CDR3 extends over 12 amino acids. The CDR3 DNA reads TGTGCCAGCACGGGGGCTGGAAACACCATATATTTT. This gives the protein CASTGAGNTIYF. The whole variable domain, remainder taken from reference TRBV9 and TRBJ1-3, is DSGVTQTPKHLITATGQRVTLRCSPRSGDLSVYWYQQSLDQGLQFLIQYYNGEERAKGNILERFSAQQFPDLHSELNLSSLELGDSALYFCASTGAGNTIYFGEGSWLTVV.

The chain uses TRBV4-1 and TRBJ2-4; D is possibly TRBD2 (6 bases). CDR3 length: 16 amino acids. The V end was cut by 4 bases, the J end by 3 bases, with 16 bases between. Per the germline V gene, CDR1 is MGHRA and CDR2 is YSYEKL. The CDR3 sequence: CASSRQLASDKNIQYF. The DNA of the CDR3 is TGCGCCAGCAGCCGCCAACTAGCTTCGGACAAAAACATTCAGTACTTC.

The CDR3 here is CASSLSGNPKLFF. The CDR3 DNA is TGTGCCAGCAGTTTATCTGGGAATCCAAAACTGTTTTTT. The gene calls are TRBV27 and TRBJ1-4, with D hard to call. Germline V gene lookup returns CDR1 MNHEY and CDR2 SMNVEV (reference sequence). V shed 0 bases and J shed 10 bases, with 9 bases lying between them. CDR3 length equals 13 residues.

The CDR3 nucleotides read TGCAGTACACTAGCGGGATCGTCTGAGCAGTTCTTC. This translates into CSTLAGSSEQFF. The chain carries TRBV29-1 and TRBJ2-1; 10 bases agree with TRBD2. The CDR3 covers 12 residues. The germline CDR1 and CDR2 sequences are SQVTM and ANQGSEA.

This chain joins TRBV29-1 and TRBJ2-3; D unresolved. There are 13 residues in the CDR3. Per the germline V gene, CDR1 is SQVTM and CDR2 is ANQGSEA. V lost 6 bases and J lost 4, with 14 bases in between. This CDR3 reads CSVAPRDPDTQYF. For the CDR3, the DNA is TGCAGCGTAGCACCTAGAGACCCAGATACGCAGTATTTT.

The V call is TRBV2, the J call TRBJ2-7; TRBD2 matches 9 bases. This CDR3 is 20 amino acids long. V lost 10 bases, J lost 2 bases, and 27 bases stayed unmatched. Germline CDR1 is SNHLY and CDR2 is FYNNEI. CDR3 loop: CAILEGTLTAGGPVTYEQYF. In DNA form, the CDR3 reads TGTGCCATCTTGGAGGGCACCCTAACGGCGGGAGGGCCGGTCACCTACGAGCAGTACTTC.

The rearrangement uses TRBV29-1 and TRBJ2-5; 15 bases are shared with TRBD2. The CDR3 length is 14 residues. Germline V gives CDR1 SQVTM, CDR2 ANQGSEA. The J segment lost 7 bases and the V segment lost 6 bases, leaving 6 bases of the junction unmatched. The CDR3 DNA reads TGCAGCGTCGGACTAGCGGGAGGGGAAGCGACCCAGTACTTC. Encoded protein: CSVGLAGGEATQYF.

This clone was seen more than once but under ten times. The chain has TRBV7-6 and TRBJ1-1; D is uncertain. V lost 0 bases, J lost 6 bases, and 8 bases lay in between. CDR1 and CDR2 from the germline V gene are SGHVS and FNYEAQ. The CDR3 loop spans 13 amino acids. The CDR3 protein is CASSLAFGAEAFF. The CDR3 DNA reads TGTGCCAGCAGCTTAGCGTTTGGGGCTGAAGCTTTCTTT.

The chain links TRBV30 to TRBJ2-7, with no clear D. The CDR3 spans 10 residues. V was pared by 0 bases and J by 5 bases, with 2 bases between. CDR1 and CDR2 (germline): GTSNPN, SVGIG (reference sequence). The CDR3 here is CAWSVHEQYF. DNA for the CDR3: TGTGCCTGGAGTGTACACGAGCAGTACTTC.

This clone appeared once. The rearrangement links TRBV5-6 to TRBJ2-5; D uncertain. Trimming left V 4 bases short and J 7 bases short, with 20 bases between. Germline V lookup: CDR1 SGHDT, CDR2 YYEEEE. The CDR3 is 15 amino acids. The CDR3 is CASSLTVSFSATQYF. CDR3 DNA sequence: TGTGCCAGCAGCCTTACCGTGTCGTTTAGTGCGACCCAGTACTTC.

The V gene is TRBV6-1, the J gene TRBJ1-5; tentative D call: TRBD1 (6 bases). The CDR3 sequence is 15 residues long. The germline CDR1 and CDR2 sequences are MNHNS and SASEGT. Trimming took 4 bases from V and 5 from J, leaving 15 bases between them. In nucleotides, the CDR3 is TGTGCCAGCAGTGGTGCAGGGGCGCTTGATCAGCCCCAGCATTTT. As protein: CASSGAGALDQPQHF.

This chain connects TRBV28 to TRBJ1-2; TRBD1 is a possible D gene (6 bases). CDR1 MDHEN and CDR2 SYDVKM come from the germline V gene. The CDR3 contains 17 residues. V lost 3 bases and J lost 7, with 24 bases in between. The CDR3: CASSLDRGKRGDSGYTF. The CDR3 DNA sequence: TGTGCCAGCAGTTTGGACCGGGGAAAGAGGGGGGATAGTGGCTACACCTTC.

This chain links TRBV19 with TRBJ2-2; the D gene could be TRBD1 or TRBD2 (5 bases each). This CDR3 is built from 16 residues. The V end lost 4 bases, the J end lost 9 bases, and 21 bases lay between the germline ends. Germline V gene sequence: CDR1 LNHDA, CDR2 SQIVND (reference sequence). CDR3 coding DNA: TGTGCCAGTAGTAGATGGGGTACCCCCGGGACGAGGGAGCTGTTTTTT. This translates into CASSRWGTPGTRELFF.

CDR3 sequence reads: CASSDRQTPNYGYTF. The CDR3 DNA sequence: TGTGCCAGCAGTGATCGACAGACACCTAACTATGGCTACACCTTC. This chain connects TRBV2 to TRBJ1-2; D possibly corresponds to TRBD1 (5 bases). V lost 3 bases to trimming and J lost 0 bases, with 11 bases between them. The CDR3 contains 15 residues. Germline V CDR1 and CDR2: SNHLY, FYNNEI.

This chain joins TRBV6-1 and TRBJ1-4, with a weak D call TRBD1 (6 bases). From germline, CDR1 is MNHNS and CDR2 SASEGT. The CDR3 has 14 amino acids. Deletions cut 6 bases from V and 7 bases from J, with 15 bases between. The CDR3 DNA is TGTGCCAGCAGGGGGGCAGTTGTTTCTGAAAAACTGTTTTTT. The encoded protein is CASRGAVVSEKLFF.

This clone was recorded a few times. This chain connects TRBV25-1 to TRBJ2-6; no clear D gene. Germline V gene data show CDR1 as MGHDK and CDR2 as SYGVNS. The CDR3 runs 16 residues. V was shortened by 9 bases and J by 2 bases, with 17 bases between the two germline ends. CDR3 sequence (DNA): TGTGCCAGGTTAGGACCCCCTGAAACTGGGGCCAACGTCCTGACTTTC. Protein: CARLGPPETGANVLTF.

This clone was counted a few times. The chain couples TRBV5-1 to TRBJ2-7, with 11 bases that match TRBD2. V was clipped by 0 bases and J by 3 bases; unmatched bases: 8. This CDR3 contains 17 residues. The germline gives CDR1 SGHRS, CDR2 YFSETQ. CDR3 sequence reads: CASSLGTSGSQIYEQYF. The CDR3 nucleotides are TGCGCCAGCAGCTTGGGCACTAGCGGGAGCCAAATCTACGAGCAGTACTTC. Full variable domain (rest looked up from reference TRBV5-1 and TRBJ2-7): KAGVTQTPRYLIKTRGQQVTLSCSPISGHRSVSWYQQTPGQGLQFLFEYFSETQRNKGNFPGRFSGRQFSNSRSEMNVSTLELGDSALYLCASSLGTSGSQIYEQYFGPGTRLTVT.

The chain combines TRBV5-4 with TRBJ2-5; maybe TRBD2 (7 bases). CDR3 length: 14 residues. Germline V gives CDR1 SGHNT, CDR2 YYREEE (reference sequence). Deletions cut 3 bases from V and 5 bases from J, with 14 bases between. This CDR3 reads CASSWKGGSETQYF. CDR3 sequence (DNA): TGTGCCAGCAGCTGGAAGGGGGGGTCGGAGACCCAGTACTTC.

The V and J genes are TRBV29-1 and TRBJ2-5; tentatively, D is TRBD1 (5 bases). TRBJ2-7 explains the end of the DNA better; the J call may be wrong. The CDR3 is 11 residues long. Germline V lookup: CDR1 SQVTM, CDR2 ANQGSEA. DNA of the CDR3: TGCAGCGTTCAGACAGTCTACGAGCAGTACTTC. Translated: CSVQTVYEQYF.

The V gene is TRBV2, the J gene TRBJ2-7; perhaps TRBD1 as D (5 bases). From germline, CDR1 is SNHLY and CDR2 FYNNEI. V was pared by 2 bases and J by 0 bases, with 8 bases between. This CDR3 contains 14 residues. CDR3 coding DNA: TGTGCCAGCAGTGAACAGGGCCCCTCCTACGAGCAGTACTTC. Protein sequence: CASSEQGPSYEQYF.

The chain carries TRBV7-6 and TRBJ2-1; D is perhaps TRBD2 (6 bases). Germline V gene sequence: CDR1 SGHVS, CDR2 FNYEAQ. The CDR3 is made up of 15 amino acids. V was shortened by 3 bases and J by 4 bases, with 13 bases between the two germline ends. The CDR3 here is CASSLTGSAYNEQFF. CDR3 nucleotide sequence: TGTGCCAGCAGCTTGACCGGGAGTGCATACAATGAGCAGTTCTTC.

This clone was counted a few times. The chain combines TRBV29-1 with TRBJ2-1; 7 positions match TRBD2. Germline CDR1 SQVTM, CDR2 ANQGSEA. There are 14 residues in the CDR3. J was trimmed by 2 bases and V by 8 bases; bases with no gene match: 9. In nucleotides, the CDR3 is TGCAGCACCACCGGGACTACTACCTACAATGAGCAGTTCTTC. Its translation: CSTTGTTTYNEQFF.

The chain has TRBV28 and TRBJ2-7; D is undetermined. The CDR3 consists of 21 residues. Trimming pared 5 bases from V and 4 bases from J, leaving 36 bases between. CDR1 MDHEN and CDR2 SYDVKM come from the germline V gene. Here the CDR3 reads CASSPHILFSGQRIPSYEQYF. The CDR3 nucleotides are TGTGCCAGCAGTCCCCATATCCTATTCTCCGGCCAACGGATTCCTTCTTACGAGCAGTACTTC. The full variable domain, completed using reference TRBV28 and TRBJ2-7, is DVKVTQSSRYLVKRTGEKVFLECVQDMDHENMFWYRQDPGLGLRLIYFSYDVKMKEKGDIPEGYSVSREKKERFSLILESASTNQTSMYLCASSPHILFSGQRIPSYEQYFGPGTRLTVT.

The gene calls are TRBV9 and TRBJ2-2; D is unresolved. Germline CDR1 and CDR2: SGDLS and YYNGEE. V was shortened by 0 bases and J by 6 bases, with 6 bases between the two germline ends. The CDR3 has 13 residues. The CDR3 DNA sequence: TGTGCCAGCAGCGTAGTCCAGTCCGGGGAGCTGTTTTTT. This gives the protein CASSVVQSGELFF.

This clone was counted at least ten times. The V gene is TRBV19, the J gene TRBJ1-4; 9 bases line up with TRBD1. Germline loops: CDR1 LNHDA, CDR2 SQIVND (reference sequence). V was pared by 5 bases and J by 8 bases, with 9 bases of the junction left unmatched. The CDR3 length is 15 residues. The CDR3 bases are TGTGCCAGTAGTCTGGGACAGGGACGCGGGGAAAAACTGTTTTTT. Translating gives CASSLGQGRGEKLFF.